These T cell receptor beta chains were read from a single sample in a study of breast tumors, draining lymph nodes, adjacent tissues. TCRdb re-called the multiplex PCR reads through MiXCR, storing one row per CDR3 protein. The sample has approximately 230,000 distinct CDR3 sequences, about 34% seen once. Sequencing was carried out using axillary lymph node tissue. These receptors were taken from a female donor with breast cancer. Some clones in this sample may be carry-over from other donors' samples. CDR3s include the opening cysteine and the closing phenylalanine or tryptophan. The order of the fields is D gene, clone size, J gene, V gene, CDR3 DNA, CDR3 protein. A D gene is named only where the DNA matches it firmly. Size is omitted from some rows. Given values are once, few, many or a class for expanded clones.

>TRBD1|many|TRBJ2-3|TRBV29-1
TGCAGCGCTGGGACAGGGAGCACAGATACGCAGTATTTT
CSAGTGSTDTQYF
>NA|many|TRBJ1-4|TRBV7-9
TGTGCCAGCAGCTTAGGCCAGGGCGGTGAAAAACTGTTTTTT
CASSLGQGGEKLFF
>TRBD1|many|TRBJ1-2|TRBV7-2
TGTGCCAGCAGCTTAGTGGGGGACAGGGAAGCGGGCTACACCTTC
CASSLVGDREAGYTF
>NA|NA|TRBJ2-7|TRBV2
TGTGCCAGCAGTAAGACTACCGAGCAGTACTTC
CASSKTTEQYF
>NA|NA|TRBJ2-2|TRBV14
TGTGCCAGCAGCCAACGAATAACAGGGTTCGGCGGGGGGCTGTTTTTT
CASSQRITGFGGGLFF
>NA|many|TRBJ2-2|TRBV5-1
TGCGCCAGCACCCGATTGGGGGGATATGACACCGGGGAGCTGTTTTTT
CASTRLGGYDTGELFF
>TRBD1|NA|TRBJ1-4|TRBV11-2
TGTGCCAGCAGCTTGGGGGACAGGGGGACTTTT
CASSLGDRGTF
>TRBD2|NA|TRBJ2-7|TRBV7-2
TGTGCCAGCAGCCCAACTACTAGCGGCTACGAGCAGTACTTC
CASSPTTSGYEQYF
>NA|few|TRBJ2-5|TRBV5-1
TGCGCCAGCAGCCTTACCGGGAGCCAAGACACCCAGTACTTC
CASSLTGSQDTQYF
>TRBD1|many|TRBJ2-6|TRBV5-8
TGTGCCAGCAGCTTGGGCCAGGGGGCACTTGGGGCCAACGTCCTGACTTTC
CASSLGQGALGANVLTF
>TRBD1|many|TRBJ1-5|TRBV19
TGTGCCAGTAGTATCCATGGACAGGGCGCTAATCAGCCCCAGCATTTT
CASSIHGQGANQPQHF
>TRBD2|NA|TRBJ2-7|TRBV29-1
TGCAGCGGGGGACTAGCGGGAGGCTTCTCCTACGAGCAGTACTTC
CSGGLAGGFSYEQYF
>NA|NA|TRBJ1-3|TRBV20-1
TGCAGTACCGACGGAATCTCTGGAAACACCATATATTTT
CSTDGISGNTIYF
>NA|NA|TRBJ2-5|TRBV14
TGTGCCAGCAGCCAAGGATTCGGGAGTTGGCAAGAGACCCAGTACTTC
CASSQGFGSWQETQYF
>NA|NA|TRBJ2-6|TRBV7-9
TGTGCCAGCAGCCCTACGTGGGCCGCTGGGGCCAACGTCCTGACTTTC
CASSPTWAAGANVLTF
>TRBD1|many|TRBJ1-3|TRBV12-3/TRBV12-4
TGTGCCAGCAGTGTGACAGGGAGAGGAAACACCATATATTTT
CASSVTGRGNTIYF
>TRBD2|NA|TRBJ2-2|TRBV20-1
TGCAGTGCTAGAGATCCGGGGGGCGGGGAGCTGTTTTTT
CSARDPGGGELFF
>TRBD2|NA|TRBJ2-3|TRBV9
TGTGCCAGCAGCGTAGCGGGTGGACTAGAATTAGATACGCAGTATTTT
CASSVAGGLELDTQYF
>TRBD1|NA|TRBJ1-6|TRBV7-9
TGTGCCAGCAGCCCCCTGTTCGGGGACAGGAAGGGTTCACCCCTCCACTTT
CASSPLFGDRKGSPLHF
>NA|many|TRBJ2-6|TRBV9
TGTGCCAGCAGCCTGGGGCCCTCTGGGGCCAACGTCCTGACTTTC
CASSLGPSGANVLTF
>TRBD1|many|TRBJ2-7|TRBV10-3
TGTGCCATCAGGGGACAGAGCTACGAGCAGTACTTC
CAIRGQSYEQYF
>NA|many|TRBJ2-3|TRBV4-1
TGCGCCAGCAGCCAAGAAGGCCGGGGGCTGAGCACAGATACGCAGTATTTT
CASSQEGRGLSTDTQYF
>TRBD2|NA|TRBJ2-1|TRBV25-1
TGTGCCAGCAGTGGGGGACTAGCGGGACCTTCCGATGAGCAGTTCTTC
CASSGGLAGPSDEQFF
>TRBD2|many|TRBJ2-7|TRBV6-5
TGTGCCAGCCGGGAGGGTAGGGGTGGCGAGCAGTACTTC
CASREGRGGEQYF